The subject of this entry is one T cell receptor (beta chain). Its antigen is undetermined. There were likely unrecorded immune exposures, though donors were nominally healthy when sampled. Use of 60 Vbeta and 13 Jbeta primers characterized the PCR. Method: immunoSEQ multiplex PCR; TCRdb's copy keeps in-frame clones and lacks some. The table includes 150,000 to 200,000 clones, 68% detected once. Per the germline V gene, CDR1 is SEHNR and CDR2 is FQNEAQ (reference sequence). This CDR3 has 15 residues. The V end lost 1 base, the J end lost 5 bases, and 11 bases lay between the germline ends. This entry is derived from a study of cytomegalovirus exposure and HLA in healthy donors. Findings and limits, study-wide: Most TCR sequences showed up rarely, but some public TCRs showed up in many donors. The classifier was said to identify cytomegalovirus status with high specificity and sensitivity.

The origin of this receptor is a man aged 25-40 years in good health and CMV-seropositive. The chain combines TRBV7-9 with TRBJ2-2, with TRBD1 as a possible D gene (6 bases). Sequenced material: PBMCs. The CDR3: CASSLVGARTGELFF. The CDR3, as DNA: TGTGCCAGCAGCTTAGTGGGGGCGAGAACCGGGGAGCTGTTTTTT.